Shown below are 4 T cell receptor beta chains from a single sample sequenced in a study of blood T cell repertoires in COVID-19. Repertoires were generated with immunoSEQ multiplex PCR, while TCRdb's copy carries only in-frame clones and drops some. The sample includes about 260,000 clones, 87% seen only once; the top ten take 1.5%. Specimen: peripheral blood. The source of these receptors is a woman aged 40 to 50 who had recovered from COVID-19.

This clone was seen once. The chain combines TRBV5-1 with TRBJ2-1; perhaps TRBD1 as D (5 bases). This CDR3 has 15 residues. Germline values: CDR1 SGHRS, CDR2 YFSETQ. Trimming took off 2 bases at V and 6 bases at J, with 15 bases between the two ends. Here the CDR3 reads CASSFWQDNFNEQFF. The CDR3 nucleotides read TGCGCCAGCAGCTTCTGGCAGGACAACTTCAATGAGCAGTTCTTC. The variable domain in full, with the rest retrieved from reference TRBV5-1 and TRBJ2-1, is KAGVTQTPRYLIKTRGQQVTLSCSPISGHRSVSWYQQTPGQGLQFLFEYFSETQRNKGNFPGRFSGRQFSNSRSEMNVSTLELGDSALYLCASSFWQDNFNEQFFGPGTRLTVL.

This clone has only a few counts. The chain carries TRBV4-1 and TRBJ2-2, with 8 bases identical to TRBD1. The germline V gene has CDR1 MGHRA and CDR2 YSYEKL. The J segment lost 3 bases and the V segment lost 1 base, leaving 1 base of the junction unmatched. This CDR3 is built from 15 residues. CDR3 amino acids: CASSQVTGDTGELFF. The CDR3 nucleotides read TGCGCCAGCAGCCAAGTGACAGGGGACACCGGGGAGCTGTTTTTT.

This chain connects TRBV9 to TRBJ2-5, with 14 bases fitting TRBD2. The CDR3 is 17 amino acids. The trim removed 3 bases at V and 3 bases at J, leaving 7 bases unmatched. Germline V lookup: CDR1 SGDLS, CDR2 YYNGEE. CDR3 nucleotide sequence: TGTGCCAGCAGCGATGCGACTAGCGGGGGGGTGAAAGAGACCCAGTACTTC. This encodes CASSDATSGGVKETQYF.

CDR3 sequence: CASSLVTVSYEQYF. The CDR3 coding sequence is TGTGCCAGCAGCTTAGTTACAGTTTCCTACGAGCAGTACTTC. V gene TRBV11-2 combines with J gene TRBJ2-7; no firm D call. Germline V gene data show CDR1 as SGHAT and CDR2 as FQNNGV. This CDR3 spans 14 amino acids. Trimming took 1 base from V and 1 from J, leaving 8 bases between them.